The sequence of this T cell receptor beta chain was determined in a study of beta chain features in type 1 diabetes. General study points: Shorter templates might be favored by PCR, equally in patients and controls. In comparison with healthy donors, patients had naive, central memory and Treg TCRB repertoires that appeared more similar. For type 1 diabetes patients, VDJ junctions showed fewer insertions and more deletions. Across all four CD4+ subsets, people with type 1 diabetes showed modestly shorter TCRB CDR3s.

The investigators reverse transcribed all of the isolated RNA, so they sequenced expressed TCRB transcripts. The repertoire was sequenced with immunoSEQ multiplex PCR; TCRdb's copy has only in-frame clones and lacks some. Of about 160,000 clones listed, roughly 9.1% are singletons. CDR1 SGHNT and CDR2 YENEEA come from the germline V gene. With 6 bases removed from V and 0 bases from J, the gap between germline ends came to 14 bases. This CDR3 has 16 amino acids. This clone was seen a handful of times. The antigen is not known. The sequenced sample consisted of central memory CD4+ T cells from blood. V usage is TRBV11-3 and J usage is TRBJ2-2; tentatively, D is TRBD1 (6 bases). The sequence was collected from a woman under 30 in good health. CDR3 DNA sequence: TGTGCCAGCAGTAGGGGGTTGACCGCGAACACCGGGGAGCTGTTTTTT. It encodes CASSRGLTANTGELFF.